The T cell receptor beta chain described here comes from a study of T cells in Graves' hyperthyroidism and ophthalmopathy. Study results and caveats: Model predictions of ophthalmopathy came a median 6.5 months before onset. By a 13 V-J model, ophthalmopathy was set apart from stable hyperthyroidism.

Patients having uncontrolled infection, another autoimmune disease, pregnancy or lactation were not included. With regard to this clonotype: The target antigen is unknown.

RNA transcripts served as the template for amplifying TCR beta CDR3 regions. An initial round of RT-PCR targeting the TCR CDR3 relied on the HTBI primer set. TCRdb reprocessed the multiplex PCR reads with MiXCR, giving one entry per CDR3 protein. This table has hundreds of thousands of distinct CDR3 sequences, around 17% appearing once. The sequenced material came from blood. The receptor was isolated from a young woman with Graves' hyperthyroidism.

As DNA, the CDR3 is TGTGCCAGCTCACTTACTATAACGGGAGAGGGCACAGATACGCAGTATTTT. Translated: CASSLTITGEGTDTQYF. The J gene is TRBJ2-3, the V gene TRBV18; the D gene is possibly TRBD2 (6 bases). Germline CDR1 is KGHSH and CDR2 is LQKENI. This CDR3 region has 17 residues. Between the trimmed V and J ends, which lost 4 bases and 1 base, there was a span of 18 bases.